These 9 T cell receptor beta chains were all obtained from the same sample, sequenced in a study of blood T cell repertoires in COVID-19. Libraries were prepared by immunoSEQ multiplex PCR; TCRdb keeps only in-frame clonotypes and omits some of them. The sample has tens of thousands of clones; around 85% are singletons. Sequences were obtained from peripheral blood. All receptors come from a human donor in a cohort sampled during active COVID-19.

The rearrangement uses TRBV2 and TRBJ1-2, with a possible D match to TRBD1 (6 bases). This CDR3 contains 14 residues. V shed 5 bases and J shed 0 bases, with 10 bases lying between them. Germline values: CDR1 SNHLY, CDR2 FYNNEI. The CDR3 DNA sequence: TGTGCCAGCAGTCAACAGGGAACTAACTATGGCTACACCTTC. It codes for CASSQQGTNYGYTF.

This clone has just a few counts. The chain links TRBV7-2 to TRBJ2-7; 8 bases align to TRBD1. With 5 bases clipped from V and 5 bases from J, the junction kept 11 bases outside the gene matches. The CDR3 sequence is 15 residues long. The germline gives CDR1 SGHTA, CDR2 FQGNSA. CDR3 amino acids: CASSGPGTGSDEQYF. CDR3 coding DNA: TGTGCCAGCAGCGGTCCCGGGACAGGAAGCGACGAGCAGTACTTC.

V and J are TRBV4-1 and TRBJ2-5; the D gene is possibly TRBD1 (5 bases). The CDR3 contains 15 residues. CDR1 is MGHRA, CDR2 YSYEKL, per germline. Deletions cut 1 base from V and 1 base from J, with 10 bases between. CDR3 DNA: TGCGCCAGCAGCCAAGGGTGGGGCCCCCAAGAGACCCAGTACTTC. This codes for CASSQGWGPQETQYF.

V is TRBV10-2 and J is TRBJ2-1, with TRBD2 identical over 10 bases. This CDR3 has 11 amino acids. In germline, CDR1 is WSHSY, CDR2 SAAADI. With 8 bases clipped from V and 9 bases from J, the junction kept 1 base outside the gene matches. This CDR3 reads CASLAGGEQFF. CDR3 nucleotide sequence: TGCGCCAGCTTAGCGGGAGGTGAGCAGTTCTTC.

The rearrangement links TRBV25-1 to TRBJ2-1; tentatively, D is TRBD1 (5 bases). V lost 2 bases and J lost 12, with 17 bases in between. Germline V lookup: CDR1 MGHDK, CDR2 SYGVNS. This CDR3 comprises 14 residues. CDR3 in amino acids: CASSEVFQGGGQFF. The CDR3 DNA follows: TGTGCCAGCAGTGAAGTTTTCCAGGGTGGCGGGCAGTTCTTC.

This rearrangement joins TRBV11-2 to TRBJ2-1; 11 bases match TRBD1. After removal of 1 base from V and 10 bases from J, the junction contained 9 bases not matched to a gene. The CDR3 contains 16 residues. Per the germline V gene, CDR1 is SGHAT and CDR2 is FQNNGV. The chain's CDR3 is CASSLGSGQGAREQFF. The CDR3 DNA reads as TGTGCCAGCAGCTTAGGGTCCGGACAGGGGGCGAGGGAGCAGTTCTTC.

The chain recombines TRBV7-2 with TRBJ2-1, with TRBD2 identical over 12 bases. This CDR3 has 17 residues. Germline CDR1 SGHTA, CDR2 FQGNSA. V lost 0 bases, J lost 7 bases, and 7 bases stayed unmatched. The CDR3 sequence: CASSLAPLAGGLNEQFF. The CDR3 DNA sequence: TGTGCCAGCAGCTTAGCCCCGCTAGCGGGGGGGCTGAATGAGCAGTTCTTC.

The V and J genes are TRBV18 and TRBJ1-2; D not resolved. The CDR3 consists of 13 residues. Germline values: CDR1 KGHSH, CDR2 LQKENI. V was shortened by 6 bases and J by 7 bases, with 15 bases between the two germline ends. The CDR3 region is CASSPDLAGGYTF. The CDR3 nucleotides read TGTGCCAGCTCGCCCGACCTTGCAGGTGGCTACACCTTC.

The genes are TRBV5-1 and TRBJ1-2; perhaps TRBD1 as D (5 bases). V was cut by 0 bases and J by 2 bases, with 8 bases left in between. Germline V CDR1 and CDR2: SGHRS, YFSETQ. The CDR3 contains 14 residues. CDR3 protein: CASSLGQGNYGYTF. CDR3 DNA sequence: TGCGCCAGCAGCTTGGGCCAGGGAAACTATGGCTACACCTTC.